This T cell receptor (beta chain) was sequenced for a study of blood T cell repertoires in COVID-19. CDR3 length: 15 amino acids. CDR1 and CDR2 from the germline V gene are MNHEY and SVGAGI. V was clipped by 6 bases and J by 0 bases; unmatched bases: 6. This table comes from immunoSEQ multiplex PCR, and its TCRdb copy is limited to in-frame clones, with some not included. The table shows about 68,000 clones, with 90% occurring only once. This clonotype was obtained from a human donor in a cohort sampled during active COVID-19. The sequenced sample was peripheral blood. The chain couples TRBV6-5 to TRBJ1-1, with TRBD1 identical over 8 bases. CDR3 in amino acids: CASRDRDYMNTEAFF. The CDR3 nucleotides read TGTGCCAGCAGGGACAGGGACTATATGAACACTGAAGCTTTCTTT.